These 19 T cell receptor beta chains were sequenced from one sample in a study of sequential checkpoint blockade in melanoma. Stated treatment: randomized to nivolumab then ipilimumab (arm A) or the reverse (arm B). Using immunoSEQ multiplex PCR, the repertoire was profiled, and TCRdb retains in-frame clones only, with some absent. The sample lists around 18,000 clones, about 69% occurring once. The sample was CD8+ T cells sorted from blood (inferred from file names), taken from a patient given nivolumab and ipilimumab in sequence. These receptor sequences come from a human donor with melanoma.

The V gene is TRBV28, the J gene TRBJ2-7; 7 nucleotides agree with TRBD1. The ends lost 4 bases at V and 7 bases at J; junction bases unmatched: 7. Germline CDR1 and CDR2: MDHEN and SYDVKM. The CDR3 extends over 13 amino acids. CDR3: CASSWGTAREQYF. CDR3 in DNA: TGTGCCAGCAGTTGGGGGACAGCCCGAGAGCAGTACTTC.

The rearrangement joins TRBV6-5 to TRBJ2-5; D may be TRBD1 (5 bases). With the DNA end fitting TRBJ2-7 better, the J assignment may be wrong. The CDR3 extends over 13 amino acids. Germline CDR1 is MNHEY and CDR2 is SVGAGI. CDR3: CASQISGSNEQYF. The DNA for the CDR3 is TGTGCCAGCCAGATCTCAGGGTCCAACGAGCAGTACTTC.

This clone was found once. The chain links TRBV7-2 to TRBJ2-7; D might be TRBD1 (6 bases). The ends were cut back, 4 bases at V and 0 bases at J, with 10 bases in the middle. This CDR3 is 14 amino acids long. The germline V gene encodes CDR1 SGHTA and CDR2 FQGNSA. DNA for the CDR3: TGTGCCAGCAGCTCCTTGGACAGCTCCTACGAGCAGTACTTC. The encoded protein is CASSSLDSSYEQYF.

This clone was observed a few times. This chain uses TRBV6-5 with TRBJ2-7; possibly TRBD1 for D (6 bases). The germline V gene has CDR1 MNHEY and CDR2 SVGAGI. Trimming removed 2 bases from V and 4 bases from J, with 12 bases in between. The CDR3 extends over 14 amino acids. This CDR3 is CASSYREGGYEQYF. CDR3 DNA: TGTGCCAGCAGTTACCGGGAAGGGGGTTACGAGCAGTACTTC.

This clone was counted a few times. This chain joins TRBV9 and TRBJ1-2; 8 nucleotides agree with TRBD1. The V segment lost 0 bases and the J segment 7 bases; nucleotides outside the gene matches: 11. Germline V CDR1 and CDR2: SGDLS, YYNGEE. The CDR3 has 16 residues. CDR3 amino acids: CASSVGRAGGDGGYTF. The CDR3 nucleotides are TGTGCCAGCAGCGTAGGCAGGGCAGGGGGCGATGGTGGCTACACCTTC.

The chain has TRBV4-1 and TRBJ2-2; a weak D match, TRBD2 (5 bases). The germline V gene encodes CDR1 MGHRA and CDR2 YSYEKL. V was shortened by 4 bases and J by 4 bases, with 19 bases between the two germline ends. The CDR3 totals 17 residues. CDR3 nucleotide sequence: TGCGCCAGCAGCCGGGTTCATACGGGATCGGGCACCGGGGAGCTGTTTTTT. Residues: CASSRVHTGSGTGELFF.

The chain has TRBV27 and TRBJ2-7; 7 bases agree with TRBD1. J gave up 2 bases and V 2 bases, and 3 bases lay outside the gene matches. Germline V lookup: CDR1 MNHEY, CDR2 SMNVEV (reference sequence). The CDR3 extends over 14 amino acids. DNA for the CDR3: TGTGCCAGCAGTTTACGGGACAGCACCTACGAGCAGTACTTC. Translated: CASSLRDSTYEQYF.

This sequence joins TRBV7-6 and TRBJ2-7, with 10 bases fitting TRBD1. This CDR3 spans 15 amino acids. Germline loops: CDR1 SGHVS, CDR2 FNYEAQ. Trimming removed 0 bases from V and 3 bases from J; junction bases left unmatched: 2. This chain's CDR3 is CASSLARTGGYEQYF. The CDR3 DNA reads TGTGCCAGCAGCTTAGCCCGGACAGGGGGCTACGAGCAGTACTTC.

This chain connects TRBV6-5 to TRBJ1-1; possibly TRBD1 for D (5 bases). V shed 0 bases and J shed 7 bases, with 9 bases lying between them. The CDR3 length is 13 residues. CDR1 and CDR2 from the germline V gene are MNHEY and SVGAGI. The CDR3 loop is CASSYSQGNEAFF. The CDR3 nucleotides read TGTGCCAGCAGTTACTCCCAGGGAAATGAAGCTTTCTTT.

The gene calls are TRBV7-9 and TRBJ2-7; D uncertain. This CDR3 spans 13 amino acids. The V gene lost 5 bases and the J gene lost 4 bases, with 12 bases spanning the gap. Looked up from germline, CDR1 is SEHNR and CDR2 is FQNEAQ (reference sequence). The CDR3 reads CASSHRQAYEQYF. For the CDR3, the DNA is TGTGCCAGCAGCCATCGCCAGGCGTACGAGCAGTACTTC.

V is TRBV6-1 and J is TRBJ2-1, with 7 bases matching TRBD2. The length of the CDR3 is 16 residues. With V trimmed by 3 bases and J by 7 bases, 12 bases remained unmatched. Germline CDR1 and CDR2: MNHNS and SASEGT. The CDR3: CASSERAGDSGNEQFF. The CDR3 DNA reads TGTGCCAGCAGTGAGAGGGCGGGAGACTCGGGGAATGAGCAGTTCTTC.

The chain recombines TRBV27 with TRBJ1-1; 7 bases fit TRBD1. CDR3 length: 14 amino acids. J lost 1 base, V lost 4 bases, and 3 bases had no gene match. Germline V gene lookup returns CDR1 MNHEY and CDR2 SMNVEV (reference sequence). The CDR3 coding sequence is TGTGCCAGCAGTTGGACAGGTCAGAACACTGAAGCTTTCTTT. Translating it yields CASSWTGQNTEAFF.

The table lists this clone with a count of one. The V gene is TRBV4-1, the J gene TRBJ2-1, with D maybe TRBD2 (5 bases). This CDR3 spans 14 amino acids. Germline V gene sequence: CDR1 MGHRA, CDR2 YSYEKL. V lost 0 bases and J 6 bases, leaving 9 bases between the germline ends. The CDR3 DNA reads as TGCGCCAGCAGCCAAGACCCCGCGGGCAATGAGCAGTTCTTC. The encoded protein is CASSQDPAGNEQFF.

This chain links TRBV5-1 with TRBJ2-7; 9 nucleotides line up with TRBD1. Germline CDR1 is SGHRS and CDR2 is YFSETQ. The CDR3 spans 13 residues. V lost 4 bases and J lost 6; bases outside the gene matches: 5. As DNA, the CDR3 is TGCGCCAGCAGCGCCGACAGGGGGGGCGAGCAGTACTTC. Translation: CASSADRGGEQYF.

CDR3 coding DNA: TGTGCCAGCAGCTTGCCGTACGGTCGGGGAGTCGGCGAGCAGTACTTC. It yields the protein CASSLPYGRGVGEQYF. The chain recombines TRBV7-9 with TRBJ2-7; D might be TRBD2 (5 bases). V lost 3 bases, J lost 6 bases, and 21 bases lay in between. The CDR3 covers 16 residues. Germline assignment: CDR1 SEHNR and CDR2 FQNEAQ (reference sequence).

The J gene is TRBJ2-3, the V gene TRBV27, with 9 bases matching TRBD2. V lost 8 bases and J lost 2; bases outside the gene matches: 8. Per the germline V gene, CDR1 is MNHEY and CDR2 is SMNVEV (reference sequence). The CDR3 is made up of 15 amino acids. DNA of the CDR3: TGTGCCAGCTCAGGCGGGGGGGGACACACAGATACGCAGTATTTT. The encoded protein is CASSGGGGHTDTQYF.

The CDR3 nucleotides read TGTGCCAGTGGACAGGGGAAGAACGAGCAGTACTTC. It specifies CASGQGKNEQYF. The chain is built from TRBV5-6 and TRBJ2-7; 9 bases match TRBD1. CDR1 is SGHDT and CDR2 is YYEEEE in the germline V gene. The CDR3 loop spans 12 amino acids. V shed 8 bases, J shed 5 bases, and the junction held 5 bases outside the gene matches.

The chain has TRBV7-3 and TRBJ2-7, with TRBD1 identical over 10 bases. In germline, CDR1 is SGHTA, CDR2 FQGTGA. This CDR3 is 15 amino acids long. V gave up 3 bases and J gave up 6 bases; unmatched junction bases: 8. In nucleotides, the CDR3 is TGTGCCAGCAGCTTGACAGGGGGCACGGGAACCGAGCAGTACTTC. It yields the protein CASSLTGGTGTEQYF. The complete variable domain, with remaining parts taken from reference TRBV7-3 and TRBJ2-7, reads GAGVSQTPSNKVTEKGKYVELRCDPISGHTALYWYRQSLGQGPEFLIYFQGTGAADDSGLPNDRFFAVRPEGSVSTLKIQRTERGDSAVYLCASSLTGGTGTEQYFGPGTRLTVT.

The rearrangement uses TRBV27 and TRBJ2-7; maybe TRBD2 (6 bases). CDR3 length: 15 residues. The V end was cut by 3 bases, the J end by 2 bases, with 14 bases between. Germline V gene data show CDR1 as MNHEY and CDR2 as SMNVEV (reference sequence). The CDR3 nucleotides read TGTGCCAGCAGTTTCGGGGCGGGGAGCGCCTACGAGCAGTACTTC. Protein sequence: CASSFGAGSAYEQYF.